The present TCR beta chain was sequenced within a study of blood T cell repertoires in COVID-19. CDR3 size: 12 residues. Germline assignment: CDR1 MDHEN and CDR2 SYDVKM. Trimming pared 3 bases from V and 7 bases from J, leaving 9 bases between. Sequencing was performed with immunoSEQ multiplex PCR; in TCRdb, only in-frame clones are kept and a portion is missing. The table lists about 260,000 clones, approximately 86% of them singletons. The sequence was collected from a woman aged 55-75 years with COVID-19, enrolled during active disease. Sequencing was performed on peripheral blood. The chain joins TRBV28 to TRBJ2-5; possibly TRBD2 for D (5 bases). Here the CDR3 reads CASSFRGATQYF. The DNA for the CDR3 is TGTGCCAGCAGTTTTCGGGGAGCGACCCAGTACTTC.